This T cell receptor (beta chain) was identified in a study of blood T cell repertoires in COVID-19. Germline CDR1 reads KGHSH; CDR2 reads LQKENI. V shed 1 base and J shed 3 bases, with 7 bases lying between them. The CDR3 runs to 15 residues. This clone was picked up one time. Measured with immunoSEQ multiplex PCR; TCRdb has only the in-frame clones, and not every one. The sample lists some 280,000 clones, roughly 89% occurring once. Sequencing was done on a sample of peripheral blood. The chain couples TRBV18 to TRBJ1-6; D remains ambiguous. The origin of this receptor is a woman aged 25 to 39 with active or convalescent COVID-19. CDR3 residues: CASSPLEHYNSPLHF. The CDR3 DNA reads as TGTGCCAGCTCACCACTAGAGCACTATAATTCACCCCTCCACTTT.